This TCR beta chain was captured in a study of blood T cells in healthy people across ages. As for the study in general: Roughly one uniquely barcoded beta molecule per two T cells was captured.

A second roughly 6 to 12 cycle PCR used barcoded and J-beta primers. At least 2.5 million CDR3-containing paired-end reads were obtained per sample. TCRdb re-derived calls from the 5' RACE reads in MiXCR, one entry per CDR3 protein. This sample has around 670,000 distinct CDR3 sequences; approximately 30% occur once, and the top ten carry about a sixth. No fewer than 5 micrograms of total RNA were isolated from every sample. The sequencing sample was made of blood. The source of this sequence is a woman over 75 in good health.

The CDR3 sequence: CSAKTASSYNEQFF. In nucleotides, the CDR3 is TGCAGTGCCAAGACAGCAAGCTCCTACAATGAGCAGTTCTTC. V gene TRBV20-1 combines with J gene TRBJ2-1; possible D gene TRBD1, 5 bases. V was pared by 6 bases and J by 0 bases, with 12 bases between. Germline loops: CDR1 DFQATT, CDR2 SNEGSKA (reference sequence). The CDR3 has 14 amino acids.